This is a list of T cell receptor beta chains from one sample in a study of early T cells in non-severe SARS-CoV-2 infection. TCRdb called the 5' RACE reads again in MiXCR, with one record for every CDR3 protein. The data contain about 110,000 distinct CDR3 sequences, 10% to 15% of them singletons. Source: whole blood, taken at baseline. These receptors came from an adult who was a healthcare worker with PCR-confirmed SARS-CoV-2 infection or an uninfected control (not recorded which). CDR3s include the opening cysteine and the closing phenylalanine or tryptophan. The D gene is left open where the match is weak. Expanded clones get a size class; other rows say once, few or many, or leave the size out.

size | J | D | V | CDR3 | DNA
few | TRBJ2-1 | - | TRBV7-3 | CASSLIGVSYNEQFF | TGTGCCAGCAGCTTAATAGGGGTCTCCTACAATGAGCAGTTCTTC
many | TRBJ1-1 | - | TRBV5-4 | CASSLAGTNTEAFF | TGTGCCAGCAGCTTGGCAGGAACGAACACTGAAGCTTTCTTT
few | TRBJ2-7 | TRBD1 | TRBV20-1 | CSGSTGTANYEQYF | TGCAGTGGATCGACCGGGACAGCGAACTACGAGCAGTACTTC
- | TRBJ2-7 | - | TRBV20-1 | CSAADRHEQYF | TGCAGTGCTGCGGACAGACACGAGCAGTACTTC
few | TRBJ2-7 | TRBD1 | TRBV7-9 | CASSSPTGREQYF | TGTGCCAGCAGCTCCCCGACAGGGCGCGAGCAGTACTTC
few | TRBJ1-6 | - | TRBV20-1 | CSARRTNNSPLHF | TGCAGTGCCAGAAGGACAAATAATTCACCCCTCCACTTT
- | TRBJ2-7 | - | TRBV19 | CASSLTGRAYEQYF | TGTGCCAGTAGTCTAACAGGGCGAGCCTACGAGCAGTACTTC
few | TRBJ2-4 | TRBD1 | TRBV5-1 | CASSLTGQGNIQYF | TGCGCCAGCAGCTTAACAGGACAGGGAAACATTCAGTACTTC
- | TRBJ1-1 | - | TRBV5-1 | CASSTYRAMNTEAFF | TGCGCCAGCAGCACCTACAGGGCTATGAACACTGAAGCTTTCTTT
few | TRBJ2-3 | - | TRBV24-1 | CATSDLTSPSPDTQYF | TGTGCCACCAGTGATTTGACATCCCCCTCCCCAGATACGCAGTATTTT
many | TRBJ2-6 | TRBD1 | TRBV27 | CASSLSYDRVSSGANVLTF | TGTGCCAGCAGTTTATCTTACGACAGGGTCTCCTCTGGGGCCAACGTCCTGACTTTC
few | TRBJ1-1 | - | TRBV10-3 | CAISAGGATPEAFF | TGTGCCATCAGTGCTGGGGGAGCGACCCCTGAAGCTTTCTTT
few | TRBJ1-4 | - | TRBV7-9 | CASSAGDEKLFF | TGTGCCAGCAGCGCAGGGGACGAAAAACTGTTTTTT
many | TRBJ1-2 | - | TRBV6-5 | CASSYGQFYGYTF | TGTGCCAGCAGTTACGGACAGTTCTATGGCTACACCTTC
- | TRBJ1-5 | TRBD1 | TRBV9 | CASNVVWTGDNQPQHF | TGTGCCAGCAACGTAGTCTGGACAGGGGACAATCAGCCCCAGCATTTT
few | TRBJ2-5 | TRBD1 | TRBV7-9 | CASSYLDRVEGWGTQYF | TGTGCCAGCAGCTACCTCGACAGGGTAGAGGGCTGGGGGACCCAGTACTTC
many | TRBJ1-2 | - | TRBV19 | CASSIEGRVNYGYTF | TGTGCCAGTAGTATTGAAGGGAGGGTGAACTATGGCTACACCTTC
many | TRBJ2-3 | - | TRBV28 | CASRSLSTDTQYF | TGTGCCAGCAGAAGTTTGAGCACAGATACGCAGTATTTT
- | TRBJ1-3 | TRBD1 | TRBV29-1 | CSVEETGQFLSGNTIYF | TGCAGCGTTGAAGAGACGGGACAGTTTCTCTCTGGAAACACCATATATTTT
many | TRBJ1-1 | TRBD1 | TRBV3-1 | CASSHRDRDSTEAFF | TGTGCCAGCAGCCATAGGGACAGGGATAGTACTGAAGCTTTCTTT
few | TRBJ1-2 | - | TRBV20-1 | CSVPKGSYGYTF | TGCAGTGTTCCTAAGGGCTCCTATGGCTACACCTTC
few | TRBJ1-3 | - | TRBV11-3 | CASSLNSRNTIYF | TGTGCCAGCAGCTTAAACTCGAGGAACACCATATATTTT
- | TRBJ2-7 | - | TRBV11-2 | CASSLRGTEQYF | TGTGCCAGCAGCCTCAGGGGAACCGAGCAGTACTTC
- | TRBJ2-7 | - | TRBV6-1 | CASSSHRANEQYF | TGTGCCAGCAGTTCCCACAGGGCTAACGAGCAGTACTTC
- | TRBJ1-2 | - | TRBV27 | CASSLLGGRTLNYGYTF | TGTGCCAGCAGTTTATTAGGCGGCAGGACTCTTAACTATGGCTACACCTTC
- | TRBJ2-7 | TRBD2 | TRBV6-5 | CASSFSRLAGDYEQYF | TGTGCCAGCAGTTTCTCCCGGCTAGCGGGGGACTACGAGCAGTACTTC
- | TRBJ1-5 | - | TRBV6-6 | CASGDREKQPQHF | TGTGCCAGCGGGGACCGGGAGAAACAGCCCCAGCATTTT
- | TRBJ1-1 | - | TRBV7-9 | CASNLIGRVNTEAFF | TGTGCCAGCAACCTAATTGGGAGGGTGAACACTGAAGCTTTCTTT
- | TRBJ2-5 | - | TRBV5-5 | CASSFGRETQYF | TGTGCCAGCAGCTTCGGCAGGGAGACCCAGTACTTC
few | TRBJ2-4 | - | TRBV7-8 | CASSLNSGERDIQYF | TGTGCCAGCAGCTTAAATTCGGGAGAGAGAGACATTCAGTACTTC